This T cell receptor beta chain came from a study of OX40 agonist ivuxolimab in advanced cancers. Study details: Patient treatment consisted of intravenous ivuxolimab administration every 2 weeks at 0.01 to 10 mg/kg.

Repertoires were generated with immunoSEQ multiplex PCR, while TCRdb's copy carries only in-frame clones and drops some. The table has roughly 60,000 clones, about 89% seen once; the top ten hold approximately 4.2%. The CDR3 has 15 amino acids. Germline V gives CDR1 MGHRA, CDR2 YSYEKL. The trim removed 2 bases at V and 3 bases at J, leaving 7 bases unmatched. This clonotype was obtained from an adult with an advanced solid tumor such as melanoma, head and neck, liver or kidney cancer. The rearrangement joins TRBV4-1 to TRBJ2-7; 7 nucleotides agree with TRBD1. The sample here was CD4+ or CD8+ T cells sorted from blood, taken in a trial of the OX40 agonist ivuxolimab. The CDR3 spells CASSQLTGPHYEQYF. Written as DNA, the CDR3 is TGCGCCAGCAGCCAACTGACAGGGCCCCACTACGAGCAGTACTTC.